Listed below are T cell receptor beta chains from one sample, sequenced in a study of T cells after yellow fever vaccination. TCRdb independently ran MiXCR on the 5' RACE reads; one entry per CDR3 protein. Of 60,000 to 75,000 distinct CDR3 sequences in the sample, approximately 7% were seen once. Sequences were derived from CD8+ T cells sorted from PBMCs, sampled roughly 45 days after the first yellow fever vaccination. Receptors were obtained from a man aged 18-30 years who received the YFV17D yellow fever vaccine. Both conserved end residues are part of each CDR3. A D gene is named only where the DNA matches it firmly.

v_gene: TRBV9; j_gene: TRBJ2-1; d_gene: .; CDR3aa: CASSVDSSWSNEQFF
v_gene: TRBV2; j_gene: TRBJ1-1; d_gene: TRBD1; CDR3aa: CASKTDRGNTEAFF
v_gene: TRBV9; j_gene: TRBJ2-3; d_gene: TRBD2; CDR3aa: CASSLGLGGPDTQYF
v_gene: TRBV6-2/TRBV6-3; j_gene: TRBJ2-1; d_gene: .; CDR3aa: CASSTLGGFPPNEQFF
v_gene: TRBV7-9; j_gene: TRBJ2-1; d_gene: .; CDR3aa: CASSRAGLNNEQFF
v_gene: TRBV7-2; j_gene: TRBJ2-2; d_gene: .; CDR3aa: CASSAGLPGELFF
v_gene: TRBV4-3; j_gene: TRBJ1-2; d_gene: .; CDR3aa: CASSQAQNYGYTF
v_gene: TRBV29-1; j_gene: TRBJ1-1; d_gene: .; CDR3aa: CSVAPGPTGGTEAFF
v_gene: TRBV18; j_gene: TRBJ2-3; d_gene: TRBD1; CDR3aa: CASSPQTGFTDTQYF
v_gene: TRBV9; j_gene: TRBJ1-1; d_gene: .; CDR3aa: CASSADGFTEAFF
v_gene: TRBV27; j_gene: TRBJ1-2; d_gene: .; CDR3aa: CASSFLGRDGYTF
v_gene: TRBV20-1; j_gene: TRBJ2-5; d_gene: TRBD2; CDR3aa: CSARLAGGRETQYF
v_gene: TRBV4-1; j_gene: TRBJ2-2; d_gene: .; CDR3aa: CASSQETARGVTGELFF
v_gene: TRBV5-4; j_gene: TRBJ2-2; d_gene: .; CDR3aa: CADRKDSGGELFF
v_gene: TRBV9; j_gene: TRBJ2-7; d_gene: TRBD1; CDR3aa: CASSVGGTGDEQYF
v_gene: TRBV15; j_gene: TRBJ2-2; d_gene: .; CDR3aa: CATSRRGRVGTGELFF
v_gene: TRBV12-3/TRBV12-4; j_gene: TRBJ2-1; d_gene: TRBD1; CDR3aa: CASSEDRAQFF
v_gene: TRBV5-1; j_gene: TRBJ2-3; d_gene: TRBD2; CDR3aa: CASSQATSGGTDTQYF
v_gene: TRBV4-1; j_gene: TRBJ2-7; d_gene: .; CDR3aa: CASSQESGDEQYF
v_gene: TRBV27; j_gene: TRBJ2-5; d_gene: .; CDR3aa: CASSLGGGFGETQYF
v_gene: TRBV12-3/TRBV12-4; j_gene: TRBJ2-4; d_gene: TRBD1; CDR3aa: CASSFGQGGKNIQYF
v_gene: TRBV9; j_gene: TRBJ2-1; d_gene: TRBD1; CDR3aa: CASSVGGTGSNEQFF
v_gene: TRBV7-8; j_gene: TRBJ2-3; d_gene: .; CDR3aa: CASSLGGDLSNTQYF
v_gene: TRBV27; j_gene: TRBJ2-6; d_gene: .; CDR3aa: CASSFGSGANVLTF
v_gene: TRBV5-5; j_gene: TRBJ2-5; d_gene: TRBD1; CDR3aa: CASNDRVGETQYF
v_gene: TRBV4-3; j_gene: TRBJ2-3; d_gene: .; CDR3aa: CASSQDNPDTQYF
v_gene: TRBV5-1; j_gene: TRBJ2-2; d_gene: TRBD1; CDR3aa: CASSVGQGGIGELFF
v_gene: TRBV5-1; j_gene: TRBJ2-7; d_gene: TRBD2; CDR3aa: CASSLRLAAYEQYF
v_gene: TRBV7-6; j_gene: TRBJ2-4; d_gene: TRBD2; CDR3aa: CASSHGLAGVQNIQYF
v_gene: TRBV12-3/TRBV12-4; j_gene: TRBJ1-1; d_gene: .; CDR3aa: CASSFRGRQNTEAFF
v_gene: TRBV4-3; j_gene: TRBJ2-3; d_gene: TRBD2; CDR3aa: CASSLERGPTDTQYF
v_gene: TRBV12-3/TRBV12-4; j_gene: TRBJ1-5; d_gene: TRBD1; CDR3aa: CASSVTQGNQPQHF
v_gene: TRBV5-6; j_gene: TRBJ2-6; d_gene: .; CDR3aa: CASSSPRHSGANVLTF
v_gene: TRBV7-6; j_gene: TRBJ1-1; d_gene: TRBD1; CDR3aa: CASSMGQVTEAFF
v_gene: TRBV3-1; j_gene: TRBJ2-1; d_gene: .; CDR3aa: CASSQTSARPSEQFF
v_gene: TRBV4-3; j_gene: TRBJ1-1; d_gene: .; CDR3aa: CASSRYQGTTEAFF
v_gene: TRBV29-1; j_gene: TRBJ2-3; d_gene: TRBD2; CDR3aa: CSVQALAGMEDTQYF
v_gene: TRBV15; j_gene: TRBJ2-7; d_gene: .; CDR3aa: CATSRDSLTSYEQYF
v_gene: TRBV20-1; j_gene: TRBJ2-3; d_gene: .; CDR3aa: CSARLISTDTQYF
v_gene: TRBV27; j_gene: TRBJ2-7; d_gene: TRBD1; CDR3aa: CASSLTGWPYEQYF
v_gene: TRBV18; j_gene: TRBJ2-1; d_gene: TRBD2; CDR3aa: CASSPPYSGTYNEQFF
v_gene: TRBV28; j_gene: TRBJ1-5; d_gene: .; CDR3aa: CASKGPDQPQHF
v_gene: TRBV5-1; j_gene: TRBJ1-2; d_gene: .; CDR3aa: CATTTGRDGYTF
v_gene: TRBV29-1; j_gene: TRBJ1-1; d_gene: .; CDR3aa: CSVFYSNTEAFF
v_gene: TRBV6-2/TRBV6-3; j_gene: TRBJ2-2; d_gene: .; CDR3aa: CASSPPNLLTGELFF
v_gene: TRBV12-3/TRBV12-4; j_gene: TRBJ2-3; d_gene: .; CDR3aa: CASSSGGGGLTDTQYF
v_gene: TRBV12-3/TRBV12-4; j_gene: TRBJ2-3; d_gene: .; CDR3aa: CASSLLAWDTQYF
v_gene: TRBV2; j_gene: TRBJ2-7; d_gene: .; CDR3aa: CASGDYYEQYF
v_gene: TRBV7-2; j_gene: TRBJ2-3; d_gene: TRBD2; CDR3aa: CASSERDYLTDTQYF
v_gene: TRBV29-1; j_gene: TRBJ2-3; d_gene: TRBD1; CDR3aa: CSVGFGDRGTDTQYF
v_gene: TRBV4-1; j_gene: TRBJ2-3; d_gene: .; CDR3aa: CASSQLVLGGDTQYF